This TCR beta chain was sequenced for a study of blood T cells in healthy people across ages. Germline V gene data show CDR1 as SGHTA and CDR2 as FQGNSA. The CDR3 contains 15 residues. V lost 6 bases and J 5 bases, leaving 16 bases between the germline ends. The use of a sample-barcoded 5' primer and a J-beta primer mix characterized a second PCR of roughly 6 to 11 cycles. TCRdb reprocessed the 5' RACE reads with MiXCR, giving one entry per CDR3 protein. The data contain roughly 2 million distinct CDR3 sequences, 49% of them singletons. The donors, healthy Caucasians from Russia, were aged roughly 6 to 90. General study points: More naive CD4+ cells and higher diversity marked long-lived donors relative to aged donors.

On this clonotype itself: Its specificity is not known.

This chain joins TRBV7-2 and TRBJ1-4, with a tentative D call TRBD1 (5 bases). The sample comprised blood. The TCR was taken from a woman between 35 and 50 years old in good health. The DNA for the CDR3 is TGTGCCAGCAGGCCGAATCAGGGAGGGAATGAAAAACTGTTTTTT. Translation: CASRPNQGGNEKLFF. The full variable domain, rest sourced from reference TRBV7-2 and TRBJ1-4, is GAGVSQSPSNKVTEKGKDVELRCDPISGHTALYWYRQSLGQGLEFLIYFQGNSAPDKSGLPSDRFSAERTGGSVSTLTIQRTQQEDSAVYLCASRPNQGGNEKLFFGSGTQLSVL.